This record looks at one TCR beta chain sequence and its context. Its antigen remains unknown. This entry is derived from a study of lymphopenia after photon versus proton radiotherapy. Repertoires were generated with immunoSEQ multiplex PCR, while TCRdb's copy carries only in-frame clones and drops some. Of approximately 17,000 clones listed, roughly 82% are singletons. V lost 0 bases to trimming and J lost 6 bases, with 9 bases between them. The CDR3 has 14 residues. CDR1 is ENHRY, CDR2 SYGVKD, per germline. Overall study results and limits: Authors raise, but do not show, better survival with proton therapy. Post-nadir diversity loss with photons came from oligoclonal expansion, particularly CD8+ Temra cells. Proton therapy kept repertoires fairly stable, unlike photons, which gained effector/memory cells. Larger post-nadir TCR diversity loss correlated inversely with survival in deceased patients.

The genes are TRBV10-3 and TRBJ2-1; possibly TRBD1 for D (6 bases). This specimen was peripheral blood, taken from a patient treated with proton-based radiotherapy. The receptor was isolated from a man between 65 and 80 years old with pancreatic cancer. The CDR3 DNA is TGTGCCATCAGTGAGTCGAGAGGGGGCAATGAGCAGTTCTTC. This sequence encodes CAISESRGGNEQFF.